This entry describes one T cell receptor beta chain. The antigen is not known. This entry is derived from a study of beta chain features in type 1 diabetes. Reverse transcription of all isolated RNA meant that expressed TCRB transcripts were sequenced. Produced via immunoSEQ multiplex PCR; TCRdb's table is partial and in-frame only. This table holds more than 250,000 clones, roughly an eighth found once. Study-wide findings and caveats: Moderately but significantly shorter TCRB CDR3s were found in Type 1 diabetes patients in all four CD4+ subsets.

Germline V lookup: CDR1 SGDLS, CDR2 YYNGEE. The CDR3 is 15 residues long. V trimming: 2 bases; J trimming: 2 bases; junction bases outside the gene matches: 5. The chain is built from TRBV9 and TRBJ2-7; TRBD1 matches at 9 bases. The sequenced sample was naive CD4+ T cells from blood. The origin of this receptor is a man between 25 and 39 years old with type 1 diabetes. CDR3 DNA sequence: TGTGCCAGCAGCGTCTCCGGGACAGGGACCTACGAGCAGTACTTC. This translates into CASSVSGTGTYEQYF.